A selection of T cell receptor beta chains follows, all from one sample in a study of technical replicates of blood from a handful of donors. Sequenced by immunoSEQ multiplex PCR; TCRdb stores in-frame clones only, minus some. The sample shows under 95,000 clones, around 92% of them seen only once. Material for sequencing was T cells isolated from PBMCs. Receptor source: a human donor in good health. Each CDR3 is given with its conserved first and last residue. A D gene is named only where the DNA matches it firmly. Size is stated for part of the rows, as once, few or many counts, or as a class when the clone is expanded.

>NA|TRBV27|15|TRBJ2-3|NA
CASSLSRGHLDTQYF
TGTGCCAGCAGTTTATCGCGCGGACATTTAGATACGCAGTATTTT
>NA|TRBV30|14|TRBJ1-1|few
CASEQTPSGIEAFF
TGTGCCTCGGAGCAAACTCCGTCGGGTATTGAAGCTTTCTTT
>NA|TRBV11-2|15|TRBJ2-3|NA
CASSFTGRGTDTQYF
TGTGCCAGCAGCTTTACGGGAAGGGGCACAGATACGCAGTATTTT
>TRBD1|TRBV28|16|TRBJ1-1|NA
CASSLGQGGSYTEAFF
TGTGCCAGCAGTTTGGGACAGGGAGGGAGTTACACTGAAGCTTTCTTT
>TRBD1|TRBV6-1|15|TRBJ1-1|NA
CASSGGGTENTEAFF
TGTGCCAGCAGTGGAGGTGGGACAGAGAACACTGAAGCTTTCTTT
>NA|TRBV28|14|TRBJ1-5|NA
CASKEWGRNQPQHF
TGTGCCAGCAAGGAATGGGGGCGTAATCAGCCCCAGCATTTT
>TRBD1|TRBV7-2|15|TRBJ1-2|NA
CASSRRSDRATGYTF
TGTGCCAGCAGCCGCAGATCGGACAGGGCGACTGGCTACACCTTC
>TRBD2|TRBV27|16|TRBJ2-3|NA
CASSLSIAGGSDTQYF
TGTGCCAGCAGTTTATCGATAGCGGGAGGATCAGATACGCAGTATTTT
>TRBD2|TRBV28|16|TRBJ2-1|NA
CASSLSRPGGVHEQFF
TGTGCCAGCAGTTTATCCAGGCCGGGGGGTGTTCATGAGCAGTTCTTC
>TRBD2|TRBV4-1|16|TRBJ2-7|NA
CASSQDWLGGRNEQYF
TGCGCCAGCAGCCAAGATTGGTTGGGCGGGAGGAACGAGCAGTACTTC
>NA|TRBV27|16|TRBJ2-1|NA
CASSYPPTGANNEQFF
TGTGCCAGCAGCTATCCCCCGACGGGAGCTAACAATGAGCAGTTCTTC
>TRBD1|TRBV5-1|19|TRBJ1-4|NA
CASSEYPGGASSTNEKLFF
TGCGCCAGCAGCGAGTATCCAGGGGGCGCATCCTCTACTAATGAAAAACTGTTTTTT
>TRBD1|TRBV19|16|TRBJ2-2|NA
CASTDRAFSTTGELFF
TGTGCCAGTACAGACAGGGCCTTTTCTACCACCGGGGAGCTGTTTTTT
>TRBD1|TRBV9|15|TRBJ2-2|NA
CASSGDREGTGELFF
TGTGCCAGCAGCGGGGACAGGGAGGGCACCGGGGAGCTGTTTTTT
>NA|TRBV7-8|15|TRBJ1-2|NA
CASSFLAGVNYGYTF
TGTGCCAGCAGCTTCCTCGCAGGGGTGAACTATGGCTACACCTTC
>TRBD2|TRBV7-3|17|TRBJ2-3|NA
CASSFLGLAGDSDTQYF
TGTGCCAGCAGCTTCCTAGGACTAGCGGGAGACTCAGATACGCAGTATTTT
>NA|TRBV19|13|TRBJ1-5|NA
CASTPDRNQPQHF
TGTGCCAGTACCCCAGACAGAAATCAGCCCCAGCATTTT
>NA|TRBV5-1|15|TRBJ2-7|NA
CASSLAGTKGDEQYF
TGCGCCAGCAGCTTGGCGGGGACAAAAGGGGACGAGCAGTACTTC
>TRBD2|TRBV7-2|15|TRBJ2-3|NA
CASTPGLAGSDTQYF
TGTGCCAGCACCCCCGGACTAGCGGGATCTGATACGCAGTATTTT
>NA|TRBV21-1|15|TRBJ1-5|NA
CASSKGRRGNQPQHF
TGTGCCAGCAGCAAAGGGCGCAGGGGCAATCAGCCCCAGCATTTT
>NA|TRBV7-8|15|TRBJ2-2|NA
CASSPGGRSGGELFF
TGTGCCAGCAGCCCTGGGGGGAGATCAGGCGGGGAGCTGTTTTTT
>NA|TRBV7-9|15|TRBJ1-1|NA
CASSLARPGGTEAFF
TGTGCCAGCAGCTTAGCGCGCCCCGGGGGCACTGAAGCTTTCTTT
>NA|TRBV7-9|14|TRBJ2-5|NA
CASSDFPVRETQYF
TGTGCCAGCAGCGACTTCCCGGTACGGGAGACCCAGTACTTC
>TRBD1|TRBV5-1|17|TRBJ2-3|NA
CASSFSGTGGVADTQYF
TGCGCCAGCAGCTTCTCCGGGACAGGGGGGGTGGCAGATACGCAGTATTTT
>NA|TRBV4-3|13|TRBJ2-3|NA
CASSQDRVDTQYF
TGCGCCAGCAGCCAAGATCGAGTCGATACGCAGTATTTT
>NA|TRBV11-3|13|TRBJ2-3|once
CASSLYNTDTQYF
TGTGCCAGCAGCTTATATAACACAGATACGCAGTATTTT
>NA|TRBV7-2|16|TRBJ1-1|NA
CASSLEWEGLNTEAFF
TGTGCCAGCAGCTTAGAATGGGAGGGGTTGAACACTGAAGCTTTCTTT
>NA|TRBV6-1|15|TRBJ2-2|medium-sized
CASSPLQGYAGELFF
TGTGCCAGCAGTCCCCTACAGGGTTATGCCGGGGAGCTGTTTTTT
>NA|TRBV6-5|13|TRBJ1-2|NA
CASSRTVNYGYTF
TGTGCCAGCAGCCGGACAGTAAACTATGGCTACACCTTC
>TRBD1|TRBV9|14|TRBJ2-7|NA
CASSVEGALYEQYF
TGTGCCAGCAGCGTAGAGGGGGCGCTTTACGAGCAGTACTTC
>NA|TRBV11-2|14|TRBJ1-2|few
CASSLDTASYGYTF
TGTGCCAGCAGCTTAGATACAGCTTCCTATGGCTACACCTTC
>NA|TRBV12-5|16|TRBJ2-7|NA
CASGPSLSPTPYEQYF
TGTGCTAGTGGTCCTTCCCTGAGTCCCACCCCTTACGAGCAGTACTTC
>NA|TRBV27|14|TRBJ1-5|NA
CASSWGGWNQPQHF
TGTGCCAGCAGTTGGGGAGGGTGGAATCAGCCCCAGCATTTT
>NA|TRBV5-4|17|TRBJ2-3|NA
CASSLRGGERITDTQYF
TGTGCCAGCAGCTTGAGGGGGGGGGAGAGGATCACAGATACGCAGTATTTT
>NA|TRBV7-8|13|TRBJ2-3|NA
CASSSSPLSTQYF
TGTGCCAGCAGCTCCTCCCCCCTAAGTACGCAGTATTTT
>NA|TRBV4-2|14|TRBJ1-1|few
CASSQEEGDTEAFF
TGTGCCAGCAGCCAAGAGGAGGGCGACACTGAAGCTTTCTTT
>TRBD1|TRBV25-1|15|TRBJ1-3|NA
CASSVNRGGGNTIYF
TGTGCCAGCAGTGTGAACAGGGGCGGCGGAAACACCATATATTTT
>TRBD1|TRBV5-1|13|TRBJ2-1|NA
CASGRTGPNEQFF
TGCGCCAGCGGACGGACAGGGCCCAATGAGCAGTTCTTC
>TRBD1|TRBV14|15|TRBJ1-2|NA
CASSQGGTGRYGYTF
TGTGCCAGCAGCCAAGGTGGGACAGGACGTTATGGCTACACCTTC
>TRBD2|TRBV9|18|TRBJ2-6|NA
CASSVGGGYLSGANVLTF
TGTGCCAGCAGCGTAGGGGGGGGATACCTCTCTGGGGCCAACGTCCTGACTTTC
>NA|TRBV9|14|TRBJ2-1|NA
CASSVEVRGHEQFF
TGTGCCAGCAGTGTAGAGGTCAGGGGTCATGAGCAGTTCTTC